These 7 T cell receptor beta chains were sequenced from one sample in a study of PD-1 blockade in mismatch repair-deficient tumors. Profiling relied on immunoSEQ multiplex PCR, and the TCRdb table lists in-frame clones only, not all of them. The sample lists about 110,000 clones, about three quarters seen once, with 4.7% in the top ten. The source material was peripheral blood, sampled approximately 60 weeks after starting pembrolizumab. Receptors were obtained from an adult with mismatch repair-deficient cancer.

CDR3 nucleotides: TGTGCCAGCAGCTTAGTCAGCCCCCTAGTCATCAATGAGCAGTTCTTC. This gives the protein CASSLVSPLVINEQFF. The V and J genes are TRBV7-6 and TRBJ2-1; no clear D gene. Germline V CDR1 and CDR2: SGHVS, FNYEAQ. CDR3 length: 16 residues. Trimming pared 1 base from V and 6 bases from J, leaving 16 bases between.

The count of this clone is one. This chain uses TRBV2 with TRBJ2-1; 12 bases agree with TRBD2. From germline, CDR1 is SNHLY and CDR2 FYNNEI. With V trimmed by 2 bases and J by 8 bases, 4 bases remained unmatched. There are 15 residues in the CDR3. In DNA, the CDR3 is TGTGCCAGCAGTGAACTAGCGGGAGGGCCAGATGAGCAGTTCTTC. It encodes CASSELAGGPDEQFF. Variable domain in full (rest from reference TRBV2 and TRBJ2-1): EPEVTQTPSHQVTQMGQEVILRCVPISNHLYFYWYRQILGQKVEFLVSFYNNEISEKSEIFDDQFSVERPDGSNFTLKIRSTKLEDSAMYFCASSELAGGPDEQFFGPGTRLTVL.

The rearrangement joins TRBV6-6 to TRBJ1-2, with TRBD1 matching over 12 bases. V lost 7 bases and J lost 7; bases outside the gene matches: 13. The CDR3 extends over 16 amino acids. CDR1 MNHNY and CDR2 SVGAGI come from the germline V gene (reference sequence). For the CDR3, the DNA is TGTGCCAGCACCCCGACTCCGGGACAGGGGGCGAGTGGCTACACCTTC. It yields the protein CASTPTPGQGASGYTF.

The genes are TRBV28 and TRBJ1-2, with a tentative D call TRBD1 (5 bases). Germline CDR1 reads MDHEN; CDR2 reads SYDVKM. The length of the CDR3 is 17 residues. V lost 7 bases and J lost 1, with 22 bases in between. Here the CDR3 reads CASTGNEGPFVNYGYTF. CDR3 DNA sequence: TGTGCCAGCACAGGAAACGAGGGACCATTCGTTAACTATGGCTACACCTTC.

The genes are TRBV14 and TRBJ1-4; D is unclear. The CDR3 spans 12 residues. Between the trimmed V and J ends, which lost 2 bases and 8 bases, there was a span of 6 bases. Germline lookup yields CDR1 SGHDN and CDR2 FVKESK. The CDR3 reads CASSQFREKLFF. The CDR3, as DNA: TGTGCCAGCAGCCAATTCCGCGAAAAACTGTTTTTT.

This clone was picked up a small number of times. The gene calls are TRBV10-3 and TRBJ1-2; 7 positions agree with TRBD1. In germline, CDR1 is ENHRY, CDR2 SYGVKD. Trimming took 9 bases from V and 7 from J; bases not matched to a gene: 8. This CDR3 is 12 amino acids long. CDR3: CAIDRGPFGYTF. The CDR3 region has the DNA TGTGCCATTGATAGGGGGCCGTTTGGCTACACCTTC.

V usage is TRBV6-6 and J usage is TRBJ2-7; D uncertain. CDR1 MNHNY and CDR2 SVGAGI come from the germline V gene (reference sequence). This CDR3 has 11 amino acids. Trimming left V 6 bases short and J 3 bases short, with 6 bases between. CDR3 in DNA: TGTGCCAGCAGCCTCAACTACGAGCAGTACTTC. Protein product: CASSLNYEQYF.